One sample yielded the 9 T cell receptor beta chains listed below, sequenced in a study of cytomegalovirus exposure and HLA in healthy donors. The PCR contained 60 Vbeta and 13 Jbeta primers. Repertoires were generated with immunoSEQ multiplex PCR, while TCRdb's copy carries only in-frame clones and drops some. The sample yields about 140,000 clones, over 75% seen once. The material sequenced was PBMCs. The receptors shown here come from a man between 35 and 55 years old in good health and CMV-seronegative.

The rearrangement links TRBV6-1 to TRBJ1-1, with 7 bases that match TRBD1. The CDR3 is made up of 14 amino acids. With V trimmed by 6 bases and J by 5 bases, 9 bases remained unmatched. Germline V gene sequence: CDR1 MNHNS, CDR2 SASEGT. The CDR3: CASRLGQLRTEAFF. Written as DNA, the CDR3 is TGTGCCAGCAGGTTGGGACAGTTGAGGACTGAAGCTTTCTTT.

V is TRBV4-3 and J is TRBJ1-1; weak D call: TRBD1 (5 bases). CDR1 and CDR2 (germline): LGHNA, YSLEER. V lost 1 base and J lost 5, with 11 bases in between. The CDR3 runs 14 residues. The CDR3 loop is CASSQVQGGTEAFF. In nucleotides, the CDR3 is TGCGCCAGCAGCCAAGTCCAGGGCGGTACTGAAGCTTTCTTT.

The chain couples TRBV7-2 to TRBJ2-5; D is possibly TRBD1 (6 bases). The DNA end is more similar to TRBJ2-7, so the J call may be wrong. Germline CDR1 SGHTA, CDR2 FQGNSA. CDR3 length equals 13 residues. In DNA, the CDR3 is TGTGCCAGCAGTTCCAGGGGCTCCTACGAGCAGTACTTC. Its translation: CASSSRGSYEQYF.

The genes are TRBV9 and TRBJ2-2; 7 bases line up with TRBD1. The CDR3 runs 15 residues. The germline CDR1 and CDR2 sequences are SGDLS and YYNGEE. V lost 3 bases, J lost 0 bases, and 2 bases stayed unmatched. CDR3 sequence reads: CASSGGTANTGELFF. Here the CDR3 DNA reads TGTGCCAGCAGCGGTGGGACAGCGAACACCGGGGAGCTGTTTTTT. The full variable domain, in which reference TRBV9 and TRBJ2-2 provide the parts outside the CDR3, is DSGVTQTPKHLITATGQRVTLRCSPRSGDLSVYWYQQSLDQGLQFLIQYYNGEERAKGNILERFSAQQFPDLHSELNLSSLELGDSALYFCASSGGTANTGELFFGEGSRLTVL.

The V and J genes are TRBV11-1 and TRBJ2-7; 10 bases are a match to TRBD2. Germline CDR1 is SGHAT and CDR2 is FQDESV (reference sequence). The V segment lost 5 bases and the J segment 2 bases; nucleotides outside the gene matches: 3. This CDR3 has 14 amino acids. DNA for the CDR3: TGTGCCAGCAGCCTGGGACTAGCGACCTACGAGCAGTACTTC. Translating gives CASSLGLATYEQYF.

This clone came up a few times. This chain connects TRBV19 to TRBJ2-5; 9 positions match TRBD1. Looked up from germline, CDR1 is LNHDA and CDR2 is SQIVND (reference sequence). There are 15 residues in the CDR3. V trimming: 4 bases; J trimming: 5 bases; junction bases outside the gene matches: 8. CDR3 bases: TGTGCCAGTAGTACCCCCGGGACAGGGAAGGAGACCCAGTACTTC. Residues: CASSTPGTGKETQYF.

CDR3 in amino acids: CASRIFPQEGNSPLHF. CDR3 DNA: TGTGCCAGCAGAATTTTTCCCCAGGAGGGGAATTCACCCCTCCACTTT. The rearrangement uses TRBV28 and TRBJ1-6; the D gene is possibly TRBD1 (5 bases). The CDR3 is 16 residues long. Trimming took off 6 bases at V and 7 bases at J, with 19 bases between the two ends. CDR1 is MDHEN, CDR2 SYDVKM, per germline.

The genes are TRBV28 and TRBJ1-1; D not resolved. Germline V lookup: CDR1 MDHEN, CDR2 SYDVKM. The V end was cut by 3 bases, the J end by 3 bases, with 14 bases between. This CDR3 is built from 15 residues. The CDR3 nucleotides are TGTGCCAGCAGTTTGTGGAAGGGAGGATACACTGAAGCTTTCTTT. Translated, it gives CASSLWKGGYTEAFF.

This clone appeared a few times. J is TRBJ2-1 and V is TRBV5-6; 13 positions agree with TRBD2. This CDR3 has 15 residues. Germline assignment: CDR1 SGHDT and CDR2 YYEEEE. V shed 4 bases and J 9 bases; nucleotides not matched to a gene: 7. In DNA, the CDR3 is TGTGCCAGCAGCCGGCCGGGACTAGCGGGAAGTGAGCAGTTCTTC. Its translation is CASSRPGLAGSEQFF.